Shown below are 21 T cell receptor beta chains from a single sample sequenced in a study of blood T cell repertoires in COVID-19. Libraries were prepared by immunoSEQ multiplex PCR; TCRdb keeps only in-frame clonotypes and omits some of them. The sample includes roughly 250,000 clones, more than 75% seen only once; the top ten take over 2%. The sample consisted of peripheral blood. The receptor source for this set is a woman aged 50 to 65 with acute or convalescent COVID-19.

This CDR3 is CASSRGDRAYEQYF. CDR3 coding DNA: TGTGCCAGCAGCCGGGGGGACAGGGCCTACGAGCAGTACTTC. The chain links TRBV7-2 to TRBJ2-7; 9 bases line up with TRBD1. The CDR3 is 14 residues long. The V segment lost 5 bases and the J segment 2 bases; nucleotides outside the gene matches: 4. Germline assignment: CDR1 SGHTA and CDR2 FQGNSA.

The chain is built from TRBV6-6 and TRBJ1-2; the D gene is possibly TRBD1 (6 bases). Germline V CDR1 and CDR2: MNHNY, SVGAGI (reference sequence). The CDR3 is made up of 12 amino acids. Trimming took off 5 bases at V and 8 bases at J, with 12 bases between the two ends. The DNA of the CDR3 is TGTGCCAGCAGTCGGACGCAGGGGGGCTACACCTTC. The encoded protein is CASSRTQGGYTF.

The CDR3: CASSLSRAGGRYEQYF. The CDR3 DNA reads as TGTGCCAGCAGTTTATCGCGGGCAGGGGGACGCTACGAGCAGTACTTC. The rearrangement joins TRBV27 to TRBJ2-7; 7 nucleotides align to TRBD1. Germline V gene data show CDR1 as MNHEY and CDR2 as SMNVEV (reference sequence). J gave up 3 bases and V 0 bases, and 8 bases lay outside the gene matches. The CDR3 spans 16 residues.

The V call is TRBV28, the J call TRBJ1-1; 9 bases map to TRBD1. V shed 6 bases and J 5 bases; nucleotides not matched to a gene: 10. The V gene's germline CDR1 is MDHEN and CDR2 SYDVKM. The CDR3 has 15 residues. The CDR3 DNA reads TGTGCCAGCAGCTCAACAGGGGGCGGGGGTACTGAAGCTTTCTTT. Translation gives CASSSTGGGGTEAFF.

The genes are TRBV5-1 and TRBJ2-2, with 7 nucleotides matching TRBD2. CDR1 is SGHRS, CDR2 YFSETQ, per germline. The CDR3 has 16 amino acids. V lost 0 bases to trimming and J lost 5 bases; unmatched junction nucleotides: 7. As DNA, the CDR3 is TGCGCCAGCAGCTTGGCCGCCGCTAGCGGAACCGGGGAGCTGTTTTTT. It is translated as CASSLAAASGTGELFF. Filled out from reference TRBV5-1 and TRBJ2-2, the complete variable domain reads KAGVTQTPRYLIKTRGQQVTLSCSPISGHRSVSWYQQTPGQGLQFLFEYFSETQRNKGNFPGRFSGRQFSNSRSEMNVSTLELGDSALYLCASSLAAASGTGELFFGEGSRLTVL.

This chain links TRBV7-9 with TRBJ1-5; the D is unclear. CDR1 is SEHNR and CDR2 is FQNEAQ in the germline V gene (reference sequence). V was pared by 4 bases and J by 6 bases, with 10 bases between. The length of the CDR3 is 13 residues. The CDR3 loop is CASSSPEGQPQHF. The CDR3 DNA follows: TGTGCCAGCAGCTCCCCAGAGGGTCAGCCCCAGCATTTT.

The chain's CDR3 is CASSLIRGTATSTGELFF. In nucleotides, the CDR3 is TGTGCCAGCAGCTTAATCCGAGGGACAGCCACTTCGACCGGGGAGCTGTTTTTT. The genes are TRBV7-3 and TRBJ2-2; 7 bases are a match to TRBD1. The CDR3 covers 18 residues. CDR1 is SGHTA, CDR2 FQGTGA, per germline. Trimming cost V 1 base and J 5 bases; bases outside gene matches: 13.

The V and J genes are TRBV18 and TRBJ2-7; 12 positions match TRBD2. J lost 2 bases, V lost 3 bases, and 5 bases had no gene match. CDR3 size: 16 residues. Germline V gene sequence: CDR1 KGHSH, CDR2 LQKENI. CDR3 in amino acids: CASSPSTSGRTYEQYF. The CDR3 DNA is TGTGCCAGCTCACCCTCAACTAGCGGGAGGACCTACGAGCAGTACTTC.

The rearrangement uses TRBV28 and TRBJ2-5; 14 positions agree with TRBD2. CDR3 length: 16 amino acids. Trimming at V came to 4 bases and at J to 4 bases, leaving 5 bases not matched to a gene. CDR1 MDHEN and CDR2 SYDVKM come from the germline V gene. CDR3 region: CASSSGLAGDPETQYF. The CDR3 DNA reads TGTGCCAGCAGTTCGGGACTAGCGGGAGACCCAGAGACCCAGTACTTC.

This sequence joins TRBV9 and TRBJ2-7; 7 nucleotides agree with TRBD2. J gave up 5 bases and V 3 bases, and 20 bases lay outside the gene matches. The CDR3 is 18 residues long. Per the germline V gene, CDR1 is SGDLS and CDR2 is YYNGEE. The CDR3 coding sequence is TGTGCCAGCAGCGCCGATGGCGGGAGCAGTAGATTCTTTGACGAGCAGTACTTC. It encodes CASSADGGSSRFFDEQYF.

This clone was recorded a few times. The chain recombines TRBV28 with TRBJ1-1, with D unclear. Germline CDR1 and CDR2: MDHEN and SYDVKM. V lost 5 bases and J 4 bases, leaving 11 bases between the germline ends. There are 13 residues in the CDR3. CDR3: CASSPPSLTEAFF. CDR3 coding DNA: TGTGCCAGCAGTCCCCCTAGTCTCACTGAAGCTTTCTTT.

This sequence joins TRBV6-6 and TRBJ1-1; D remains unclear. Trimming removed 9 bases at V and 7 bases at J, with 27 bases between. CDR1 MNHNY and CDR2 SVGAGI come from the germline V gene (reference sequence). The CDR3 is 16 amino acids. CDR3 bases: TGTGCCAGTAACCCTGTAGGCGAGGACTCCAGCATTGAAGCTTTCTTT. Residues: CASNPVGEDSSIEAFF.

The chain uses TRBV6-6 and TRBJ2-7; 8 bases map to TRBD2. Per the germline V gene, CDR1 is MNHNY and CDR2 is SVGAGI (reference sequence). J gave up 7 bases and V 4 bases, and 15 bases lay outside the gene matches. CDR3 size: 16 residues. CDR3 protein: CASSSQGAGAPDEQYF. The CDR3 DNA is TGTGCCAGCAGTTCCCAAGGAGCGGGAGCGCCTGATGAGCAGTACTTC.

In DNA, the CDR3 is TGTGCCAGCAGCTACGAGACTAGGGACACCGGGGAGCTGTTTTTT. Its protein is CASSYETRDTGELFF. V gene TRBV7-8 combines with J gene TRBJ2-2, with a tentative D call TRBD2 (6 bases). There are 15 residues in the CDR3. Trimming pared 4 bases from V and 3 bases from J, leaving 12 bases between. Germline CDR1 is SGHVS and CDR2 is FQNEAQ.

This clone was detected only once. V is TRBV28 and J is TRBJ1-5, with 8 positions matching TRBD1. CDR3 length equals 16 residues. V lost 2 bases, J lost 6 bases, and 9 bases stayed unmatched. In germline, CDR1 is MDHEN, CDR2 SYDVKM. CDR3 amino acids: CASSLRTGTFAQPQHF. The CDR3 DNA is TGTGCCAGCAGTTTACGGACAGGGACTTTTGCTCAGCCCCAGCATTTT.

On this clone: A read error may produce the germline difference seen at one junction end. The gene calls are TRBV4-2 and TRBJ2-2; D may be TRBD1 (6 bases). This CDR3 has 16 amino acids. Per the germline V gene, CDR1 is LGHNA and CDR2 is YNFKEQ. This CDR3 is CASTQSSGQNTGELFF. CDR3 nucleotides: TGTGCCAGCACCCAATCGTCGGGACAGAACACCGGGGAGCTGTTTTTT.

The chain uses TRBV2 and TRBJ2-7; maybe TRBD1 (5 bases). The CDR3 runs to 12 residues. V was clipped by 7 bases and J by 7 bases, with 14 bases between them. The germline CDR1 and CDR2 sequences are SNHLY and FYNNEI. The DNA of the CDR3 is TGTGCCAGCACTAAACTTCAGGGTGAGCAGTACTTC. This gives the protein CASTKLQGEQYF.

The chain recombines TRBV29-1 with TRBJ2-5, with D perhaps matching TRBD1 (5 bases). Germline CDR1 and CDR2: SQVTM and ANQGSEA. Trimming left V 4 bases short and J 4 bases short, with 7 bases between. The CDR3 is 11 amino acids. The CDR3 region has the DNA TGCAGCGTTGTAAGGGGAGAGACCCAGTACTTC. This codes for CSVVRGETQYF.

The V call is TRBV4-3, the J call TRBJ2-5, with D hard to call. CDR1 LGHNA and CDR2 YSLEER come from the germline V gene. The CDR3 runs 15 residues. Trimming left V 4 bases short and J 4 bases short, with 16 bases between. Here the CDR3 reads CASSPNLLPGETQYF. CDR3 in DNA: TGCGCCAGCAGCCCCAACCTTCTGCCAGGAGAGACCCAGTACTTC.

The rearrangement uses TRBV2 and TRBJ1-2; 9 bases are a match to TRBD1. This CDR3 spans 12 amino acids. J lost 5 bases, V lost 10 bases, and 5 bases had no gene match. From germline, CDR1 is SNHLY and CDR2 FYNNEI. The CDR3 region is CATGTGPYGYTF. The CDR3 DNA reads TGTGCCACCGGGACAGGGCCTTATGGCTACACCTTC.

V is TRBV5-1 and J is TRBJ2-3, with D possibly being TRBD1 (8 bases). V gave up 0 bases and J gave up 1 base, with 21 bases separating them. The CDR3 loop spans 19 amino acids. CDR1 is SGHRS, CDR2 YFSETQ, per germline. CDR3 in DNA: TGCGCCAGCAGCTTGGTTGGGCCAACAGGGGGGGCCCGCACAGATACGCAGTATTTT. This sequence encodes CASSLVGPTGGARTDTQYF.